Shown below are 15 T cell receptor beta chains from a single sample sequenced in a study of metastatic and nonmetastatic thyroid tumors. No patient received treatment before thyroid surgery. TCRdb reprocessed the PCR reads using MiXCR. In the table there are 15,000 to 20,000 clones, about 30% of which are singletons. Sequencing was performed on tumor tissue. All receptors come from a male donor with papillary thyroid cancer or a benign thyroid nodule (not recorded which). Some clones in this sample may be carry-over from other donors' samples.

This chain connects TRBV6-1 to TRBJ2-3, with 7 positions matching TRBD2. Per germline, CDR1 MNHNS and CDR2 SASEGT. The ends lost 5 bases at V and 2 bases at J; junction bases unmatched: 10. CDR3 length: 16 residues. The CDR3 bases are TGTGCCAGCAGTCAGCGGGACCCTCGGAACACAGATACGCAGTATTTT. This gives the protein CASSQRDPRNTDTQYF.

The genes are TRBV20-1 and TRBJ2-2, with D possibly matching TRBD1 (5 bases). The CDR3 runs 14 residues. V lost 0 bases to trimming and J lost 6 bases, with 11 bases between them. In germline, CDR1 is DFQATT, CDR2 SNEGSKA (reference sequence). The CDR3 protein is CSAREGRDSGELFF. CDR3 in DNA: TGCAGTGCTAGAGAGGGCAGGGATTCCGGGGAGCTGTTTTTT.

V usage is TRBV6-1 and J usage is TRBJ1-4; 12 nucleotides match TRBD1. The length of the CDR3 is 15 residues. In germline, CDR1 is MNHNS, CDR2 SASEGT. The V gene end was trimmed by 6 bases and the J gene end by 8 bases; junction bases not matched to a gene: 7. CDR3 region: CASRGDRGQVEKLFF. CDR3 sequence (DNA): TGTGCCAGCAGGGGGGACAGGGGGCAAGTCGAAAAACTGTTTTTT.

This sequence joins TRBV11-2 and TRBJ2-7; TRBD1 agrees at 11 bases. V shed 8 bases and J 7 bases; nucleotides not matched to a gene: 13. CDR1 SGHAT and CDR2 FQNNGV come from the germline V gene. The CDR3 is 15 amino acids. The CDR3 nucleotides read TGTGCCAGCGGAACCGGGACAGGGGGAGCGAGGGAGCAGTACTTC. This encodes CASGTGTGGAREQYF.

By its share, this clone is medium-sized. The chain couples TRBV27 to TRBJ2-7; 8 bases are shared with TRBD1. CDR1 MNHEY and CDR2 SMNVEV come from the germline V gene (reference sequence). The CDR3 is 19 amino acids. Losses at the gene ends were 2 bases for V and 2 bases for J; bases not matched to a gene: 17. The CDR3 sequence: CASSLTLPPGDRLTYEQYF. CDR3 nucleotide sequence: TGTGCCAGCAGTTTAACCCTTCCACCCGGGGACAGGCTAACCTACGAGCAGTACTTC.

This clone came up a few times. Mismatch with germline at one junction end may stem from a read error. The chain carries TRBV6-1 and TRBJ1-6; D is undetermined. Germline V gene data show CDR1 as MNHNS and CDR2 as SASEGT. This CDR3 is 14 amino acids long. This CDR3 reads CASNRLPSNSPLHF. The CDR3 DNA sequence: TGTGCCAGCAACAGACTCCCCAGTAATTCACCCCTTCACTTT.

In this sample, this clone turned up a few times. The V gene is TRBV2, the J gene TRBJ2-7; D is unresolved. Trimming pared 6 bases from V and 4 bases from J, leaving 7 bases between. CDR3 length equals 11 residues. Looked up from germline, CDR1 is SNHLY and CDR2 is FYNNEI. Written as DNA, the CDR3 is TGTGCCAGCAGAGGGTTGTACGAGCAGTACTTC. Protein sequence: CASRGLYEQYF.

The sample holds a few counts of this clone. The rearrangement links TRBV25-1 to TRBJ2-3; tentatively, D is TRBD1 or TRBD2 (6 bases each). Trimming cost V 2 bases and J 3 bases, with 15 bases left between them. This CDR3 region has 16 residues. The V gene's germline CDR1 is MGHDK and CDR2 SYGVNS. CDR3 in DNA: TGTGCCAGCAGTGAAAGGGGGGAGTTGGCGACAGATACGCAGTATTTT. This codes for CASSERGELATDTQYF.

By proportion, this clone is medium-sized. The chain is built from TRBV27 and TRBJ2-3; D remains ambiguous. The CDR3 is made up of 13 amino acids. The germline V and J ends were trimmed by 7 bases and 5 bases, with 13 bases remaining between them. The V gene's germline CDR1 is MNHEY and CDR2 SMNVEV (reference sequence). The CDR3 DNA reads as TGTGCCAGCACACGAAACTTTGGAGATACGCAGTATTTT. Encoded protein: CASTRNFGDTQYF.

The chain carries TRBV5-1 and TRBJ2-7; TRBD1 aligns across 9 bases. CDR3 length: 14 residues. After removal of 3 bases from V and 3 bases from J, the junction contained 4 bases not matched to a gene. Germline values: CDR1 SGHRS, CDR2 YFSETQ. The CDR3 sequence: CASSWGQGGYEQYF. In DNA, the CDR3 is TGCGCCAGCAGCTGGGGACAGGGTGGCTACGAGCAGTACTTC.

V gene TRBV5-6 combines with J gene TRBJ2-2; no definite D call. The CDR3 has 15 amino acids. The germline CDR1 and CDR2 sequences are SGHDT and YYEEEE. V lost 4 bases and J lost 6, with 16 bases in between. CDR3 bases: TGTGCCAGCAGCCCACTGTGTGGGGAACCCGGGGAGCTGTTTTTT. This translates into CASSPLCGEPGELFF.

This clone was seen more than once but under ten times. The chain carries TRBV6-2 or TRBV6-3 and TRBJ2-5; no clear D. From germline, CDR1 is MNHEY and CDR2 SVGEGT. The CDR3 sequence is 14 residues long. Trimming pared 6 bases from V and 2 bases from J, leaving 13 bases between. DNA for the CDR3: TGTGCCAGCAGCCTCGGGTCCTTACAAGAGACCCAGTACTTC. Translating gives CASSLGSLQETQYF.

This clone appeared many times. CDR3 nucleotide sequence: TGTGCCAGCAGTTATGATAGCAGAGGGGATGAAAAACTGTTTTTT. Amino acid sequence: CASSYDSRGDEKLFF. This rearrangement joins TRBV6-1 to TRBJ1-4; weak D call: TRBD1 (5 bases). The germline gives CDR1 MNHNS, CDR2 SASEGT. The length of the CDR3 is 15 residues. V lost 5 bases and J lost 6, with 16 bases in between.

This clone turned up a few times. The CDR3 region has the DNA TGCGCCAGCAGCCAACCGCCGCTTTCTAGCGGGAGGGCCTCAGATACGCAGTATTTT. It specifies CASSQPPLSSGRASDTQYF. This chain links TRBV4-1 with TRBJ2-3; 12 nucleotides agree with TRBD2. The trim removed 2 bases at V and 4 bases at J, leaving 13 bases unmatched. The length of the CDR3 is 19 residues. The germline V gene has CDR1 MGHRA and CDR2 YSYEKL.

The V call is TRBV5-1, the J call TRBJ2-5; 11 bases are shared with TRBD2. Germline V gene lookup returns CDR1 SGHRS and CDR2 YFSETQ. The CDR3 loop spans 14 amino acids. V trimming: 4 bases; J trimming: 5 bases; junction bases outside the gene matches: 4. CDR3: CASSLSGRGETQYF. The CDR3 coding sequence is TGCGCCAGCAGCCTTAGCGGGAGGGGCGAGACCCAGTACTTC.